This paragraph covers one TCR beta chain sequence. Second-dose groups at about 4 or about 12 weeks were pooled. Measured with immunoSEQ multiplex PCR; TCRdb has only the in-frame clones, and not every one. The sample shows some 150,000 clones, 90% of them seen only once. This sample is drawn from a study of T cell responses to AZD1222 COVID-19 vaccine. The clonotype comes from an adult who received the AZD1222 COVID-19 vaccine. The sample here was peripheral blood, taken 28 days after the second AZD1222 dose.

The DNA for the CDR3 is TGTGCCAGCAGCCAAGTTGAGGGAAGGCGCACCTTC. Translating it yields CASSQVEGRRTF. J is TRBJ1-2 and V is TRBV3-1 (or the pseudogene TRBV3-2); no reliable D call. V lost 1 base to trimming and J lost 13 bases, with 13 bases between them. Germline V gene lookup returns CDR1 LGHDT and CDR2 YNNKEL (reference sequence). The length of the CDR3 is 12 residues.